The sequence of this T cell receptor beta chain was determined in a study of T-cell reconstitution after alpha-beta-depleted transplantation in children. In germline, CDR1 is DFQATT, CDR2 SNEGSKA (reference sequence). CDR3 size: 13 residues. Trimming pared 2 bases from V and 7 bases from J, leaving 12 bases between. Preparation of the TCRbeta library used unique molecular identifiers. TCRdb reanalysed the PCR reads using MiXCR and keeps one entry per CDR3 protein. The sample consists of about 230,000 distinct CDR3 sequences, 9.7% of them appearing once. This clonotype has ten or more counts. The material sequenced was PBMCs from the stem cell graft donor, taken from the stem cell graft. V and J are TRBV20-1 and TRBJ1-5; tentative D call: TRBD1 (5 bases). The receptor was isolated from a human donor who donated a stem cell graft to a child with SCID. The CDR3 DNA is TGCAGTGCTAGATTGGGGGTTGGCCAGCCCCAGCATTTT. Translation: CSARLGVGQPQHF.